The 4 T cell receptor beta chains below all came from one sample that was sequenced in a study of CD8 T cells in ankylosing spondylitis (dated by TCRdb to about 2017). The library came from 5' RACE. The instrument given in TCRdb is Illumina HiSeq 2500. Through fastp at Q25 and MiXCR, TCRdb rebuilt clones from the public reads, retaining in-frame beta chains. One record per CDR3 amino acid sequence lists the most common genes and DNA. In this sample the table shows more than 150,000 distinct CDR3 sequences, more than 9% of which occur a single time. The top ten constitute 25% to 35% of the sample. The material sequenced was blood, either unsorted or a sorted T cell fraction (not recorded which). The receptors here all came from a male donor with ankylosing spondylitis or in good health (not recorded which).

The rearrangement uses TRBV5-1 and TRBJ2-1; a possible D gene is TRBD1 (6 bases). Trimming pared 0 bases from V and 0 bases from J, leaving 13 bases between. The germline gives CDR1 SGHRS, CDR2 YFSETQ. The CDR3 length is 17 residues. The CDR3 sequence: CASSLASTGSSYNEQFF. The CDR3 DNA reads as TGCGCCAGCAGCTTGGCCTCGACAGGTAGCTCCTACAATGAGCAGTTCTTC. Using reference TRBV5-1 and TRBJ2-1 for the parts outside the CDR3, the full variable domain is KAGVTQTPRYLIKTRGQQVTLSCSPISGHRSVSWYQQTPGQGLQFLFEYFSETQRNKGNFPGRFSGRQFSNSRSEMNVSTLELGDSALYLCASSLASTGSSYNEQFFGPGTRLTVL.

The chain links TRBV28 to TRBJ2-2; 8 bases are a match to TRBD2. This CDR3 contains 16 residues. From germline, CDR1 is MDHEN and CDR2 SYDVKM. V lost 7 bases, J lost 4 bases, and 11 bases stayed unmatched. DNA of the CDR3: TGTGCCAGCATGATGCGGGGGGCCAGGGGCACCGGGGAGCTGTTTTTT. This encodes CASMMRGARGTGELFF. Complete variable domain (other parts from reference TRBV28 and TRBJ2-2): DVKVTQSSRYLVKRTGEKVFLECVQDMDHENMFWYRQDPGLGLRLIYFSYDVKMKEKGDIPEGYSVSREKKERFSLILESASTNQTSMYLCASMMRGARGTGELFFGEGSRLTVL.

The gene calls are TRBV7-2 and TRBJ2-1; D unresolved. V lost 2 bases to trimming and J lost 8 bases, with 13 bases between them. The CDR3 loop spans 14 amino acids. Germline V gene lookup returns CDR1 SGHTA and CDR2 FQGNSA. CDR3: CASSLYNYQDEQFF. The CDR3 DNA reads as TGTGCCAGCAGCTTATATAACTACCAGGATGAGCAGTTCTTC.

The chain joins TRBV10-2 to TRBJ2-1; TRBD2 matches at 8 bases. The CDR3 is 15 amino acids. Germline V gene data show CDR1 as WSHSY and CDR2 as SAAADI. V dropped 6 bases and J dropped 2; count of bases not matched to a gene: 6. CDR3 loop: CASRDGLAAYNEQFF. Written as DNA, the CDR3 is TGCGCCAGCAGGGACGGACTAGCAGCCTACAATGAGCAGTTCTTC.